This T cell receptor (beta chain) is drawn from a study of cytomegalovirus exposure and HLA in healthy donors. Data came from immunoSEQ multiplex PCR; TCRdb stores just in-frame clones and leaves some out. The sample consists of some 130,000 clones, roughly nine tenths of them appearing once. Points on this clone: Its antigen remains unidentified.

The trim removed 2 bases at V and 7 bases at J, leaving 9 bases unmatched. Germline lookup yields CDR1 LGHNT and CDR2 FRNRAP. This CDR3 has 15 residues. Notes on the study in general: Later, an analysis found that TCR clusters from the first cohort tended to co-occur in the roughly 130 validation repertoires. Most TCRs appeared rarely, but some public TCRs recurred in many donors.

The sequenced material came from PBMCs. This receptor was identified in a man younger than 35 in good health and CMV-seronegative. This chain joins TRBV12-5 and TRBJ1-2; 8 bases map to TRBD1. The CDR3 sequence is CASGLLQGGTGGYTF. The CDR3 bases are TGTGCTAGTGGTTTGTTACAGGGGGGGACTGGTGGCTACACCTTC.